This record covers a single T cell receptor (beta chain). This sample was taken from a study of identifying expanded T cells in peripheral blood. TCRdb's table, derived via immunoSEQ multiplex PCR, lists solely in-frame clones and lacks some. This table holds 60,000 to 70,000 clones, 87% found once. The V gene lost 2 bases and the J gene lost 7 bases, with 21 bases spanning the gap. The CDR3 covers 17 residues. From germline, CDR1 is MNHEY and CDR2 SMNVEV (reference sequence). The V gene is TRBV27, the J gene TRBJ2-1, with D possibly matching TRBD2 (7 bases). The specimen sequenced was blood. The TCR sequence derives from a person between 18 and 75 years old in good health. This chain's CDR3 is CASSLEQGTLGGNEQFF. The DNA of the CDR3 is TGTGCCAGCAGTTTAGAACAGGGTACCCTCGGGGGGAATGAGCAGTTCTTC.